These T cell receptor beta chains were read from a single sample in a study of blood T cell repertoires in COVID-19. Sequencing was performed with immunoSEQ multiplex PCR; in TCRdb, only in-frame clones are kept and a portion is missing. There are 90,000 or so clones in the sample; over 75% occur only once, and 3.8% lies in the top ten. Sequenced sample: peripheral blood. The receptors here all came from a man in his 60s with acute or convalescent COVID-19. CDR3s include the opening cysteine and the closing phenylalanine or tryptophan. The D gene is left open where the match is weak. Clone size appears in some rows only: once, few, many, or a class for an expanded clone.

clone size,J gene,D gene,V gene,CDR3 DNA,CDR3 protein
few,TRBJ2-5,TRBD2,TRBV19,TGTGCCAGTAGTATTGGCGGGGGGTTCCAAGAGACCCAGTACTTC,CASSIGGGFQETQYF
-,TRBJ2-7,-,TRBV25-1,TGTGCCAGCAGTGAATTTAGGAGCTCCTACGAGCAGTACTTC,CASSEFRSSYEQYF
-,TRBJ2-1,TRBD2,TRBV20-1,TGCAGTGCTAGTTCCGGGACTAGAAAGTTCTTC,CSASSGTRKFF
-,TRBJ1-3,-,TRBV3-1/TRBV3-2,TGTGCCAGCAGCCAAGAGGGGCCTAGCTCTGGAAACACCATATATTTT,CASSQEGPSSGNTIYF
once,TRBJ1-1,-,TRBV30,TGTGCCTGGAGGGTCAGTAACACTGAAGCTTTCTTT,CAWRVSNTEAFF
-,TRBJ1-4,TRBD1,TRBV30,TGTGCCTGGAGTGTACAAGGGGGCGAGGAAAAACTGTTTTTT,CAWSVQGGEEKLFF
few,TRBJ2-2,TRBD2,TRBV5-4,TGTGCCAGCAGCTCTGGACTAGCGGGAGGGCCGTCCACCGGGGAGCTGTTTTTT,CASSSGLAGGPSTGELFF
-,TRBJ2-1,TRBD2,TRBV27,TGTGCCAGCAGTCCCCTGGGGGCGGGAGGGCTCAATGAGCAGTTCTTC,CASSPLGAGGLNEQFF
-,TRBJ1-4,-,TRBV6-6,TGTGCCAGCAGTTACACTTCCTTGCGTGAAAAACTGTTTTTT,CASSYTSLREKLFF
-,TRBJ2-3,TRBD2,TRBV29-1,TGCAGCACCTCTAGCGGGGTGGCAGATACGCAGTATTTT,CSTSSGVADTQYF
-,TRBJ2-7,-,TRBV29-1,TGCAGCGCGCGGACTTTACAGGGGAGGAGGGAGCAGTACTTC,CSARTLQGRREQYF
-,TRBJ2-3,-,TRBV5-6,TGTGCCAGCAGCTTGCCCCAATCAGATACGCAGTATTTT,CASSLPQSDTQYF
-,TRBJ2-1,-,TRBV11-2,TGTGCCAGCAGCTTAGGGGGGGGGCTTCGTGAGCAGTTCTTC,CASSLGGGLREQFF
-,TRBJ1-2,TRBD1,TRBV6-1,TGTGCCAGCAGTGACGTGACAGGGATTACCTTC,CASSDVTGITF
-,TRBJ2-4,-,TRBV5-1,TGCGCCAGCAGCTTGGAGGGGATAGGGAACATTCAGTACTTC,CASSLEGIGNIQYF
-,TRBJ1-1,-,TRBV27,TGTGCCAGCAGTACAGGGTTGGCCCTTCAAGCTTTCTTT,CASSTGLALQAFF
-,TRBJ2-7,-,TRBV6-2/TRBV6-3,TGTGCCAGCAGCCTCGTGGGAGGTGGGACGCAGTACTTC,CASSLVGGGTQYF
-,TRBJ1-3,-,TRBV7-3,TGTGCCAGCAGCGCAGGATTCGGAAACACCATATATTTT,CASSAGFGNTIYF
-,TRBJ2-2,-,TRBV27,TGTGCCAGCAGTACCTCGGACGGATCCTTGGGGGGCGGGGAGCTGTTTTTT,CASSTSDGSLGGGELFF
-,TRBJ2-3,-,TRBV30,TGTGCCTGGAGGGCCGGACAGAACCCCACAGATACGCAGTATTTT,CAWRAGQNPTDTQYF
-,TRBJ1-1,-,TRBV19,TGTGCCAGTAGTATGGTAGGAAATTCGGAGCTTGTCACTGAAGCTTTCTTT,CASSMVGNSELVTEAFF
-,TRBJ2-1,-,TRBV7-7,TGTGCCAGCAGCGTAACGGGACACCTGAGCTCCTACAATGAGCAGTTCTTC,CASSVTGHLSSYNEQFF
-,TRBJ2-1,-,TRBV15,TGTGCCACCAGCAGTCCGGCGGATGAGCAGTTCTTC,CATSSPADEQFF
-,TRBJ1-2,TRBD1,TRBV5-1,TGCGCCAGCAGCTTCGGCGACACAGGGGGCAGTGGCTACACCTTC,CASSFGDTGGSGYTF
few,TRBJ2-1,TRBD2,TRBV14,TGTGCCAGCAGCCCGGGACTAGCGGGAGAGGCCTACAATGAGCAGTTCTTC,CASSPGLAGEAYNEQFF
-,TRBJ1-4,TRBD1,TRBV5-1,TGCGCCAGCAGCTTAGGGGGCACTAATGAAAAACTGTTTTTT,CASSLGGTNEKLFF
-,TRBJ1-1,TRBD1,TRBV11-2,TGTGCCAGCAGCCGGACAGGGGGCCGGGACACTGAAGCTTTCTTT,CASSRTGGRDTEAFF
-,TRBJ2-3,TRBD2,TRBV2,TGTGCCAACCGGTGGGGAGGGGGCACAGATACGCAGTATTTT,CANRWGGGTDTQYF
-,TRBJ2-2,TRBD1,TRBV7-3,TGTGCCAGCAGCCCGGGACAGTCGAACACCGGGGAGCTGTTTTTT,CASSPGQSNTGELFF
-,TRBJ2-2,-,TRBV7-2,TGTGCCAGCAGCTTAGTGCGAGTGGCTAGCCGGACCGGGGAGCTGTTTTTT,CASSLVRVASRTGELFF
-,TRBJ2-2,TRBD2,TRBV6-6,TGTGCCAGCAGCCCGACTAGCGGGCTGAACACCGGGGAGCTGTTTTTT,CASSPTSGLNTGELFF
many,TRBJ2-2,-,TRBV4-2,TGTGCCAGCAGCCTCCACAGGGGGGGCACCCCGAACACCGGGGAGCTGTTTTTT,CASSLHRGGTPNTGELFF
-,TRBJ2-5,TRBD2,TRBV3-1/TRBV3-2,TGTGCCAGCAGCCGACTAGCGGGAATGGAGACCCAGTACTTC,CASSRLAGMETQYF
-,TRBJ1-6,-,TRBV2,TGTGCCAGCAGTTCCGCTTACAGGGAAAATAATTCACCCCTCCACTTT,CASSSAYRENNSPLHF
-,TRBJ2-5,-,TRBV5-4,TGTGCCAGCACCAAACAAACCCAAGAGACCCAGTACTTC,CASTKQTQETQYF
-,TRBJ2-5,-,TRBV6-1,TGTGCCAGCAGTGAACCCCGACAGGCCCAGTACCAAGAGACCCAGTACTTC,CASSEPRQAQYQETQYF